This is a list of T cell receptor beta chains from one sample in a study of shared clonotypes between healthy human individuals. Clones were sequenced by immunoSEQ multiplex PCR, and TCRdb holds only the in-frame ones, with some missing. The repertoire includes around 510,000 clones, around 95% of them detected once, and 0.05% to 0.08% sits in the top ten. Specimen: naive CD4+ T cells sorted from blood. The receptors derive from a young woman in good health. Each CDR3 is given with its conserved first and last residue. The order of the fields is V gene, D gene, CDR3 length, J gene, clone size, CDR3 protein, CDR3 DNA. A D gene is named only where the DNA matches it firmly. For some rows the clone size is stated as once, few or many, or as a class when expanded; others skip it.

V gene: TRBV2
D gene: -
CDR3 length: 14
J gene: TRBJ1-2
clone size: -
CDR3 protein: CASSGTDLNYGYTF
CDR3 DNA: TGTGCCAGCAGTGGGACAGACCTTAACTATGGCTACACCTTC

V gene: TRBV11-2
D gene: TRBD1
CDR3 length: 14
J gene: TRBJ1-1
clone size: -
CDR3 protein: CASSGQGVGTEAFF
CDR3 DNA: TGTGCCAGCAGTGGACAGGGCGTGGGCACTGAAGCTTTCTTT

V gene: TRBV28
D gene: -
CDR3 length: 13
J gene: TRBJ2-5
clone size: -
CDR3 protein: CASFHPPLGTQYF
CDR3 DNA: TGTGCCAGCTTCCACCCCCCATTGGGGACCCAGTACTTC

V gene: TRBV2
D gene: -
CDR3 length: 14
J gene: TRBJ1-5
clone size: -
CDR3 protein: CASTPNYSNQPQHF
CDR3 DNA: TGTGCCAGCACCCCAAATTATAGCAATCAGCCCCAGCATTTT

V gene: TRBV28
D gene: TRBD1
CDR3 length: 14
J gene: TRBJ2-7
clone size: -
CDR3 protein: CASSLGGQPYEQYF
CDR3 DNA: TGTGCCAGCAGTTTAGGGGGACAGCCCTACGAGCAGTACTTC

V gene: TRBV29-1
D gene: -
CDR3 length: 14
J gene: TRBJ2-3
clone size: -
CDR3 protein: CSVDVGGSADGQYF
CDR3 DNA: TGCAGCGTTGATGTCGGGGGCTCGGCAGACGGGCAGTATTTT

V gene: TRBV27
D gene: TRBD1
CDR3 length: 16
J gene: TRBJ1-6
clone size: -
CDR3 protein: CASSPFVGQENSPLHF
CDR3 DNA: TGTGCCAGCAGTCCATTTGTGGGACAGGAAAATTCACCCCTCCACTTT

V gene: TRBV11-2
D gene: -
CDR3 length: 14
J gene: TRBJ2-5
clone size: -
CDR3 protein: CASSLDPGRETQYF
CDR3 DNA: TGTGCCAGCAGCTTAGATCCAGGCCGGGAGACCCAGTACTTC

V gene: TRBV10-3
D gene: -
CDR3 length: 13
J gene: TRBJ2-7
clone size: -
CDR3 protein: CAISESQLDEQYF
CDR3 DNA: TGTGCCATCAGTGAGTCTCAGTTGGACGAGCAGTACTTC

V gene: TRBV18
D gene: -
CDR3 length: 13
J gene: TRBJ1-2
clone size: -
CDR3 protein: CASSPAEGRGYTF
CDR3 DNA: TGTGCCAGCTCCCCCGCGGAGGGTCGTGGCTACACCTTC

V gene: TRBV18
D gene: -
CDR3 length: 13
J gene: TRBJ2-3
clone size: -
CDR3 protein: CASSPEGIDTQYF
CDR3 DNA: TGTGCCAGCTCACCAGAGGGGATCGATACGCAGTATTTT

V gene: TRBV25-1
D gene: TRBD1
CDR3 length: 15
J gene: TRBJ1-4
clone size: -
CDR3 protein: CASSAWTGGSEKLFF
CDR3 DNA: TGTGCCAGCAGTGCTTGGACAGGGGGATCTGAAAAACTGTTTTTT

V gene: TRBV29-1
D gene: TRBD1
CDR3 length: 13
J gene: TRBJ2-7
clone size: -
CDR3 protein: CSVESGTAYEQYF
CDR3 DNA: TGCAGCGTTGAATCGGGGACAGCCTACGAGCAGTACTTC

V gene: TRBV5-1
D gene: TRBD2
CDR3 length: 17
J gene: TRBJ2-1
clone size: -
CDR3 protein: CASSLKAGGFPYNEQFF
CDR3 DNA: TGCGCCAGCAGCTTGAAAGCGGGAGGGTTTCCCTACAATGAGCAGTTCTTC

V gene: TRBV4-1
D gene: -
CDR3 length: 15
J gene: TRBJ1-4
clone size: -
CDR3 protein: CASSQEGFGGEKLFF
CDR3 DNA: TGCGCCAGCAGCCAAGAGGGTTTCGGGGGCGAAAAACTGTTTTTT

V gene: TRBV9
D gene: -
CDR3 length: 14
J gene: TRBJ1-3
clone size: -
CDR3 protein: CASSVRESGNTIYF
CDR3 DNA: TGTGCCAGCAGCGTACGGGAGTCCGGAAACACCATATATTTT

V gene: TRBV10-3
D gene: TRBD1
CDR3 length: 12
J gene: TRBJ1-6
clone size: -
CDR3 protein: CAITSDRVSLHF
CDR3 DNA: TGTGCCATCACCTCGGACAGGGTATCCCTCCACTTT

V gene: TRBV11-2
D gene: TRBD2
CDR3 length: 17
J gene: TRBJ2-3
clone size: -
CDR3 protein: CASSLDGTSGNTDTQYF
CDR3 DNA: TGTGCCAGCAGCTTAGATGGGACTAGCGGTAACACAGATACGCAGTATTTT

V gene: TRBV2
D gene: -
CDR3 length: 13
J gene: TRBJ1-1
clone size: few
CDR3 protein: CASTFRGDTEAFF
CDR3 DNA: TGTGCCAGTACTTTTAGAGGTGACACTGAAGCTTTCTTT

V gene: TRBV7-2
D gene: -
CDR3 length: 14
J gene: TRBJ2-7
clone size: -
CDR3 protein: CASSLGQVSYEQYF
CDR3 DNA: TGTGCCAGCAGCTTAGGACAGGTCTCCTACGAGCAGTACTTC

V gene: TRBV6-1
D gene: TRBD1
CDR3 length: 15
J gene: TRBJ1-5
clone size: -
CDR3 protein: CASSLGQGNNQPQHF
CDR3 DNA: TGTGCCAGCAGTTTGGGACAGGGTAACAATCAGCCCCAGCATTTT

V gene: TRBV19
D gene: -
CDR3 length: 12
J gene: TRBJ2-3
clone size: once
CDR3 protein: CASRKRGDTQYF
CDR3 DNA: TGTGCCAGTAGGAAGCGTGGAGATACGCAGTATTTT

V gene: TRBV18
D gene: TRBD2
CDR3 length: 16
J gene: TRBJ2-1
clone size: -
CDR3 protein: CASSPPAGGRANEQFF
CDR3 DNA: TGTGCCAGCTCACCACCGGCCGGCGGGAGGGCCAATGAGCAGTTCTTC

V gene: TRBV28
D gene: -
CDR3 length: 13
J gene: TRBJ1-2
clone size: -
CDR3 protein: CASSMGEGYGYTF
CDR3 DNA: TGTGCCAGCAGTATGGGGGAGGGCTATGGCTACACCTTC

V gene: TRBV7-9
D gene: -
CDR3 length: 15
J gene: TRBJ1-6
clone size: -
CDR3 protein: CASSLGTVYNSPLHF
CDR3 DNA: TGTGCCAGCAGCTTAGGGACAGTCTATAATTCACCCCTCCACTTT

V gene: TRBV5-1
D gene: -
CDR3 length: 13
J gene: TRBJ1-5
clone size: -
CDR3 protein: CASSLALNQPQHF
CDR3 DNA: TGCGCCAGCAGCTTGGCTCTGAATCAGCCCCAGCATTTT

V gene: TRBV6-5
D gene: -
CDR3 length: 14
J gene: TRBJ2-7
clone size: -
CDR3 protein: CASSYRDGAYEQYF
CDR3 DNA: TGTGCCAGCAGTTACAGGGACGGGGCCTACGAGCAGTACTTC

V gene: TRBV5-1
D gene: TRBD1
CDR3 length: 14
J gene: TRBJ1-1
clone size: -
CDR3 protein: CASRTGAMNTEAFF
CDR3 DNA: TGCGCCAGCAGGACAGGGGCAATGAACACTGAAGCTTTCTTT

V gene: TRBV7-2
D gene: -
CDR3 length: 15
J gene: TRBJ1-2
clone size: once
CDR3 protein: CASSLGLEGVYGYTF
CDR3 DNA: TGTGCCAGCAGCTTAGGGTTAGAGGGCGTCTATGGCTACACCTTC

V gene: TRBV18
D gene: -
CDR3 length: 13
J gene: TRBJ2-7
clone size: -
CDR3 protein: CASSPPALYEQYF
CDR3 DNA: TGTGCCAGCTCACCACCTGCCCTTTACGAGCAGTACTTC

V gene: TRBV11-2
D gene: -
CDR3 length: 13
J gene: TRBJ2-7
clone size: -
CDR3 protein: CASSKRDGYEQYF
CDR3 DNA: TGTGCCAGCAGCAAACGGGACGGTTACGAGCAGTACTTC

V gene: TRBV18
D gene: TRBD2
CDR3 length: 15
J gene: TRBJ2-1
clone size: -
CDR3 protein: CASSRGTSGTNEQFF
CDR3 DNA: TGTGCCAGCTCACGGGGGACTAGCGGGACCAATGAGCAGTTCTTC

V gene: TRBV28
D gene: -
CDR3 length: 11
J gene: TRBJ1-2
clone size: -
CDR3 protein: CASRTNYGYTF
CDR3 DNA: TGTGCCAGCAGAACAAACTATGGCTACACCTTC

V gene: TRBV14
D gene: TRBD1
CDR3 length: 15
J gene: TRBJ2-7
clone size: once
CDR3 protein: CASSQLQGLGDEQYF
CDR3 DNA: TGTGCCAGCAGCCAACTACAGGGGTTGGGGGACGAGCAGTACTTC

V gene: TRBV11-3
D gene: -
CDR3 length: 14
J gene: TRBJ2-7
clone size: -
CDR3 protein: CASSYTSSSYEQYF
CDR3 DNA: TGTGCCAGCAGCTATACGAGTAGTTCCTACGAGCAGTACTTC

V gene: TRBV6-5
D gene: -
CDR3 length: 14
J gene: TRBJ2-7
clone size: -
CDR3 protein: CASSPSVNSYEQYF
CDR3 DNA: TGTGCCAGCAGCCCTAGCGTGAACTCCTACGAGCAGTACTTC

V gene: TRBV27
D gene: TRBD2
CDR3 length: 12
J gene: TRBJ2-5
clone size: -
CDR3 protein: CATGRGEETQYF
CDR3 DNA: TGTGCCACCGGTCGGGGGGAAGAGACCCAGTACTTC

V gene: TRBV15
D gene: -
CDR3 length: 15
J gene: TRBJ2-2
clone size: -
CDR3 protein: CATSRARGVAGELFF
CDR3 DNA: TGTGCCACCAGCAGAGCCAGGGGAGTGGCCGGGGAGCTGTTTTTT

V gene: TRBV6-1
D gene: TRBD1
CDR3 length: 15
J gene: TRBJ1-5
clone size: -
CDR3 protein: CASSEEGQVHQPQHF
CDR3 DNA: TGTGCCAGCAGTGAGGAGGGACAGGTCCACCAGCCCCAGCATTTT

V gene: TRBV7-9
D gene: TRBD2
CDR3 length: 17
J gene: TRBJ2-7
clone size: -
CDR3 protein: CASSLALTSGISYEQYF
CDR3 DNA: TGTGCCAGCAGCTTAGCCCTGACTAGCGGGATTTCCTACGAGCAGTACTTC

V gene: TRBV28
D gene: TRBD1
CDR3 length: 16
J gene: TRBJ2-5
clone size: once
CDR3 protein: CASSTTGTGYGETQYF
CDR3 DNA: TGTGCCAGCAGTACGACCGGGACAGGATACGGGGAGACCCAGTACTTC

V gene: TRBV28
D gene: TRBD2
CDR3 length: 14
J gene: TRBJ2-7
clone size: -
CDR3 protein: CATFAGLARYEQYF
CDR3 DNA: TGTGCCACCTTTGCGGGACTAGCGCGCTACGAGCAGTACTTC

V gene: TRBV27
D gene: -
CDR3 length: 15
J gene: TRBJ1-4
clone size: -
CDR3 protein: CASSLTGQTNEKLFF
CDR3 DNA: TGTGCCAGCAGTTTAACTGGTCAGACTAATGAAAAACTGTTTTTT

V gene: TRBV6-5
D gene: TRBD1
CDR3 length: 13
J gene: TRBJ1-2
clone size: -
CDR3 protein: CASSPRDRGGYTF
CDR3 DNA: TGTGCCAGCAGTCCCCGGGACAGGGGTGGCTACACCTTC

V gene: TRBV20-1
D gene: -
CDR3 length: 11
J gene: TRBJ2-7
clone size: -
CDR3 protein: CSARSSYEQYF
CDR3 DNA: TGCAGTGCTAGGAGCTCCTACGAGCAGTACTTC

V gene: TRBV28
D gene: TRBD1
CDR3 length: 15
J gene: TRBJ2-7
clone size: -
CDR3 protein: CASSAPGQGVHEQYF
CDR3 DNA: TGTGCCAGCAGTGCGCCGGGACAGGGTGTCCACGAGCAGTACTTC

V gene: TRBV15
D gene: -
CDR3 length: 13
J gene: TRBJ2-3
clone size: -
CDR3 protein: CATSHGGTDTQYF
CDR3 DNA: TGTGCCACCAGCCATGGGGGCACAGATACGCAGTATTTT

V gene: TRBV5-1
D gene: -
CDR3 length: 16
J gene: TRBJ1-4
clone size: -
CDR3 protein: CASSSREGQPGEKLFF
CDR3 DNA: TGCGCCAGCAGCTCCCGAGAAGGGCAGCCGGGTGAAAAACTGTTTTTT

V gene: TRBV2
D gene: -
CDR3 length: 14
J gene: TRBJ2-3
clone size: -
CDR3 protein: CASRARVSTDTQYF
CDR3 DNA: TGTGCCAGCAGGGCGCGGGTGAGCACAGATACGCAGTATTTT

V gene: TRBV28
D gene: TRBD1
CDR3 length: 20
J gene: TRBJ2-2
clone size: -
CDR3 protein: CASSPTRGTGGGLNTGELFF
CDR3 DNA: TGTGCCAGCAGCCCTACGCGGGGGACAGGGGGAGGGCTGAACACCGGGGAGCTGTTTTTT

V gene: TRBV2
D gene: TRBD2
CDR3 length: 15
J gene: TRBJ2-2
clone size: -
CDR3 protein: CASSEGAGDTGELFF
CDR3 DNA: TGTGCCAGCAGTGAAGGAGCGGGAGACACCGGGGAGCTGTTTTTT

V gene: TRBV30
D gene: -
CDR3 length: 16
J gene: TRBJ1-6
clone size: -
CDR3 protein: CAWSVRGERGNSPLHF
CDR3 DNA: TGTGCCTGGAGTGTACGGGGGGAAAGGGGTAATTCACCTCTCCACTTT

V gene: TRBV27
D gene: -
CDR3 length: 14
J gene: TRBJ2-7
clone size: -
CDR3 protein: CASSFDENQYEQYF
CDR3 DNA: TGTGCCAGCAGTTTTGACGAGAACCAATACGAGCAGTACTTC

V gene: TRBV15
D gene: -
CDR3 length: 12
J gene: TRBJ2-3
clone size: -
CDR3 protein: CATSRDGDTQYF
CDR3 DNA: TGTGCCACCAGCAGAGACGGGGATACGCAGTATTTT

V gene: TRBV29-1
D gene: TRBD1
CDR3 length: 14
J gene: TRBJ2-2
clone size: -
CDR3 protein: CSVAGTGGTGELFF
CDR3 DNA: TGCAGCGTTGCCGGGACAGGGGGCACCGGGGAGCTGTTTTTT